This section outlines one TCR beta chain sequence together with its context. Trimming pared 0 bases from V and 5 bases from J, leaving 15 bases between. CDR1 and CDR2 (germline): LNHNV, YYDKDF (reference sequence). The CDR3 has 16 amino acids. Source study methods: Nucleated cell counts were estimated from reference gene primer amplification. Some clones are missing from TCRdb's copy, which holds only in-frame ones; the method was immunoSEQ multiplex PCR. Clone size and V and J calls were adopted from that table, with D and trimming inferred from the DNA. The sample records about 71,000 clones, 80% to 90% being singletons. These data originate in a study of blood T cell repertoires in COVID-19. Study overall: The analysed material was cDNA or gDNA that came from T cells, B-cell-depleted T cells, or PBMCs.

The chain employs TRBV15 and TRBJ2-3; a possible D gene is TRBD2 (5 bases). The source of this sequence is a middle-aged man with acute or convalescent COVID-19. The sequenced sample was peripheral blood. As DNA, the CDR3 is TGTGCCACCAGCAGAGATCAACCTAGCACCGGAGATACGCAGTATTTT. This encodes CATSRDQPSTGDTQYF.